This entry lists 25 T cell receptor beta chains sequenced from one sample in a study of blood T cell repertoires in COVID-19. Clones were sequenced by immunoSEQ multiplex PCR, and TCRdb holds only the in-frame ones, with some missing. Here the sample spans about 48,000 clones, 86% being singletons. The material sequenced was peripheral blood. These receptors were collected from a woman of 80 years or more with COVID-19, enrolled during active disease.

The chain carries TRBV28 and TRBJ1-3; D may be TRBD1 (5 bases). Germline V gene lookup returns CDR1 MDHEN and CDR2 SYDVKM. The CDR3 extends over 16 amino acids. V was cut by 2 bases and J by 0 bases, with 11 bases left in between. CDR3 nucleotides: TGTGCCAGCAGTTTAAGGGTAGGGGACTCTGGAAACACCATATATTTT. Amino acids: CASSLRVGDSGNTIYF.

A few counts support this clone. The rearrangement links TRBV6-5 to TRBJ1-1; tentatively, D is TRBD1 (5 bases). Trimming left V 0 bases short and J 1 base short, with 9 bases between. The germline gives CDR1 MNHEY, CDR2 SVGAGI. There are 15 residues in the CDR3. CDR3 residues: CASSYSRQGNTEAFF. CDR3 coding DNA: TGTGCCAGCAGTTACTCGCGGCAGGGGAACACTGAAGCTTTCTTT.

The genes are TRBV7-6 and TRBJ2-3; D remains unclear. The germline V gene has CDR1 SGHVS and CDR2 FNYEAQ. V lost 5 bases, J lost 6 bases, and 12 bases lay in between. The CDR3 has 13 residues. CDR3 nucleotides: TGTGCCAGCAGCCGCCAGAGGCCGGATACGCAGTATTTT. Its protein product is CASSRQRPDTQYF.

The J gene is TRBJ2-7, the V gene TRBV11-2; D is unresolved. This CDR3 region has 16 residues. CDR1 is SGHAT and CDR2 is FQNNGV in the germline V gene. V was cut by 1 base and J by 0 bases, with 13 bases left in between. The CDR3: CASSLVVSASSYEQYF. The CDR3, as DNA: TGTGCCAGCAGCTTAGTGGTGTCCGCGTCCTCCTACGAGCAGTACTTC.

The table lists this clone with a few counts. The chain combines TRBV6-5 with TRBJ1-2, with D hard to call. Trimming left V 5 bases short and J 5 bases short, with 18 bases between. The CDR3 sequence is 15 residues long. Germline V gives CDR1 MNHEY, CDR2 SVGAGI. CDR3 in DNA: TGTGCCAGCAGTCCAACGACGGGTAGCTTGTATGGCTACACCTTC. It specifies CASSPTTGSLYGYTF.

This chain connects TRBV19 to TRBJ2-4; 16 bases are shared with TRBD2. Germline V CDR1 and CDR2: LNHDA, SQIVND (reference sequence). CDR3 size: 17 residues. Unmatched junction bases numbered 7, after V lost 6 bases and J lost 5 bases. In DNA form, the CDR3 reads TGTGCCAGTAGCCGGGGACTAGCGGGAGGGCCCCAAAACATTCAGTACTTC. Amino acids: CASSRGLAGGPQNIQYF.

The CDR3 protein is CASRDRGYNSPLHF. DNA for the CDR3: TGTGCCAGCAGGGACAGGGGCTATAATTCACCCCTCCACTTT. The chain couples TRBV6-5 to TRBJ1-6; TRBD1 aligns across 9 bases. CDR1 and CDR2 (germline): MNHEY, SVGAGI. J lost 3 bases, V lost 6 bases, and 0 bases had no gene match. The CDR3 sequence is 14 residues long.

The chain employs TRBV6-5 and TRBJ2-3; D is possibly TRBD1 (5 bases). Trimming stripped 2 bases from V and 0 bases from J, with 6 bases between. The CDR3 length is 14 residues. Germline V gene lookup returns CDR1 MNHEY and CDR2 SVGAGI. CDR3 amino acids: CASSYDRSTDTQYF. CDR3 in DNA: TGTGCCAGCAGTTACGACAGAAGCACAGATACGCAGTATTTT.

The DNA of the CDR3 is TGTGCCACCAGCAGAGCCGGGACAAGGAACACTGAAGCTTTCTTT. It specifies CATSRAGTRNTEAFF. This sequence joins TRBV15 and TRBJ1-1; maybe TRBD1 (6 bases). In germline, CDR1 is LNHNV, CDR2 YYDKDF (reference sequence). V was cut by 1 base and J by 1 base, with 10 bases left in between. The CDR3 consists of 15 residues.

V and J are TRBV9 and TRBJ2-3, with a weak D call TRBD2 (6 bases). Trimming removed 0 bases at V and 3 bases at J, with 11 bases between. The germline V gene encodes CDR1 SGDLS and CDR2 YYNGEE. This CDR3 comprises 15 residues. The CDR3 protein is CASSVEVGGTDTQYF. CDR3 coding DNA: TGTGCCAGCAGCGTAGAGGTGGGGGGAACAGATACGCAGTATTTT. The full variable domain, completed using reference TRBV9 and TRBJ2-3, is DSGVTQTPKHLITATGQRVTLRCSPRSGDLSVYWYQQSLDQGLQFLIQYYNGEERAKGNILERFSAQQFPDLHSELNLSSLELGDSALYFCASSVEVGGTDTQYFGPGTRLTVL.

The CDR3, as DNA: TGTGCCAGCACGTTCGGCAGGGCCGTAGGAACTGAAGCTTTCTTT. Translating it yields CASTFGRAVGTEAFF. The chain couples TRBV6-7 to TRBJ1-1; D perhaps matches TRBD1 (5 bases). TRBV6-7 is recorded as an ORF, its role being uncertain. CDR3 length: 15 residues. Trimming cost V 7 bases and J 5 bases, with 20 bases left between them.

The chain is built from TRBV5-1 and TRBJ2-1; 11 bases agree with TRBD1. Germline V gene lookup returns CDR1 SGHRS and CDR2 YFSETQ. V dropped 2 bases and J dropped 5; count of bases not matched to a gene: 6. The CDR3 spans 16 residues. The CDR3 protein is CASSLPGTGGDNEQFF. Here the CDR3 DNA reads TGCGCCAGCAGCTTACCCGGGACAGGGGGTGACAATGAGCAGTTCTTC.

V and J are TRBV29-1 and TRBJ1-1, with 7 bases identical to TRBD1. V was pared by 0 bases and J by 9 bases, with 4 bases of the junction left unmatched. The length of the CDR3 is 12 residues. Germline CDR1 is SQVTM and CDR2 is ANQGSEA. In DNA form, the CDR3 reads TGCAGCGTTGAAGAGGGGGACAGTCAAGCTTTCTTT. Translating it yields CSVEEGDSQAFF.

The chain couples TRBV28 to TRBJ2-7, with TRBD2 matching 8 bases. Germline V lookup: CDR1 MDHEN, CDR2 SYDVKM. The CDR3 is made up of 15 amino acids. V shed 6 bases, J shed 3 bases, and the junction held 10 bases outside the gene matches. The CDR3 DNA is TGTGCCAGCAGACTGGGAGGCGGGGGGCGCTACGAGCAGTACTTC. Its protein is CASRLGGGGRYEQYF. Combining the CDR3 with reference TRBV28 and TRBJ2-7 gives the whole variable domain DVKVTQSSRYLVKRTGEKVFLECVQDMDHENMFWYRQDPGLGLRLIYFSYDVKMKEKGDIPEGYSVSREKKERFSLILESASTNQTSMYLCASRLGGGGRYEQYFGPGTRLTVT.

The chain combines TRBV5-6 with TRBJ1-2; the match to TRBD1 covers 7 bases. Losses at the gene ends were 2 bases for V and 2 bases for J; bases not matched to a gene: 6. Germline V gene sequence: CDR1 SGHDT, CDR2 YYEEEE. This CDR3 spans 15 amino acids. Written as DNA, the CDR3 is TGTGCCAGCAGCTTTCTCAGGGGGAGGAACTATGGCTACACCTTC. It codes for CASSFLRGRNYGYTF.

The V gene is TRBV5-1, the J gene TRBJ2-6; 9 bases fit TRBD1. Trimming at V came to 5 bases and at J to 2 bases, leaving 11 bases not matched to a gene. Germline CDR1 and CDR2: SGHRS and YFSETQ. The CDR3 totals 18 residues. The CDR3 sequence: CASSRLQGAVTGANVLTF. The CDR3 DNA reads as TGCGCCAGCAGTCGCTTACAGGGGGCGGTTACTGGGGCCAACGTCCTGACTTTC.

The CDR3 is CASSKGTSGGYEQYF. Written as DNA, the CDR3 is TGTGCCAGTAGTAAGGGGACTAGCGGGGGGTACGAGCAGTACTTC. V gene TRBV19 combines with J gene TRBJ2-7, with 15 nucleotides matching TRBD2. This CDR3 has 15 residues. Germline CDR1 LNHDA, CDR2 SQIVND (reference sequence). Trimming took 4 bases from V and 4 from J; bases not matched to a gene: 2.

This clone was recorded a few times. V is TRBV18 and J is TRBJ2-7; TRBD2 aligns across 10 bases. The ends lost 1 base at V and 5 bases at J; junction bases unmatched: 11. CDR3 size: 17 residues. CDR1 and CDR2 (germline): KGHSH, LQKENI. The DNA of the CDR3 is TGTGCCAGCTCACCACTCGAGGCTAGCGGGAGTTTTGACGAGCAGTACTTC. Translation gives CASSPLEASGSFDEQYF. Complete variable domain (other parts from reference TRBV18 and TRBJ2-7): NAGVMQNPRHLVRRRGQEARLRCSPMKGHSHVYWYRQLPEEGLKFMVYLQKENIIDESGMPKERFSAEFPKEGPSILRIQQVVRGDSAAYFCASSPLEASGSFDEQYFGPGTRLTVT.

This chain links TRBV19 with TRBJ1-2; D uncertain. CDR3 length: 16 amino acids. V dropped 3 bases and J dropped 3 bases, with 17 bases sitting between them. Germline V gives CDR1 LNHDA, CDR2 SQIVND (reference sequence). CDR3 sequence: CASSIPHSLFHYGYTF. The CDR3 bases are TGTGCCAGTAGTATCCCCCACAGTCTATTTCACTATGGCTACACCTTC.

The rearrangement uses TRBV9 and TRBJ2-5, with 12 bases that match TRBD2. The germline V gene has CDR1 SGDLS and CDR2 YYNGEE. Trimming took 3 bases from V and 5 from J; bases not matched to a gene: 8. The length of the CDR3 is 16 residues. CDR3 coding DNA: TGTGCCAGCAGCGCGGTCCTAGCGGGGGGGCGGGAGACCCAGTACTTC. It is translated as CASSAVLAGGRETQYF.

The chain couples TRBV11-2 to TRBJ2-1, with 15 positions matching TRBD2. Looked up from germline, CDR1 is SGHAT and CDR2 is FQNNGV. The junction had 10 bases not matched to a gene; V was cut back by 7 bases and J by 0 bases. CDR3 length equals 19 residues. The DNA of the CDR3 is TGTGCCAGCACCGGGGCCGGACTAGCGGGAGGGAGCTCCTACAATGAGCAGTTCTTC. Translation gives CASTGAGLAGGSSYNEQFF.

The chain couples TRBV7-9 to TRBJ2-5, with a weak D call TRBD1 (5 bases). CDR1 is SEHNR and CDR2 is FQNEAQ in the germline V gene (reference sequence). V lost 3 bases to trimming and J lost 0 bases, with 11 bases between them. CDR3 length: 15 amino acids. This chain's CDR3 is CASSFRTTDQETQYF. In nucleotides, the CDR3 is TGTGCCAGCAGCTTTAGAACGACAGACCAAGAGACCCAGTACTTC.

This clone has just one count. This chain joins TRBV19 and TRBJ1-5; TRBD1 might be the D (6 bases). The V gene lost 9 bases and the J gene lost 0 bases, with 12 bases spanning the gap. This CDR3 is built from 14 residues. CDR1 LNHDA and CDR2 SQIVND come from the germline V gene (reference sequence). The CDR3: CASRTVNSNQPQHF. For the CDR3, the DNA is TGTGCCAGCCGGACAGTAAATAGCAATCAGCCCCAGCATTTT.

V is TRBV3-1 (or the pseudogene TRBV3-2) and J is TRBJ1-2; TRBD1 might be the D (5 bases). This CDR3 comprises 16 residues. Trimming took off 3 bases at V and 4 bases at J, with 18 bases between the two ends. Germline loops: CDR1 LGHDT, CDR2 YNNKEL (reference sequence). The CDR3 loop reads CASSHSGGNRVYGYTF. The CDR3 DNA follows: TGTGCCAGCAGCCATTCGGGGGGGAATCGGGTCTATGGCTACACCTTC.

This clone was detected a few times. The chain uses TRBV28 and TRBJ1-3, with a possible D match to TRBD1 (6 bases). Between the trimmed V and J ends, which lost 4 bases and 0 bases, there was a span of 10 bases. This CDR3 spans 15 amino acids. Germline lookup yields CDR1 MDHEN and CDR2 SYDVKM. The DNA for the CDR3 is TGTGCCAGCAGTTATAGACAGGCCTCTGGAAACACCATATATTTT. Protein product: CASSYRQASGNTIYF.